These 6 T cell receptor beta chains share one sample of origin, sequenced in a study of Graves' ophthalmopathy and Graves' hyperthyroidism. Amplification targeted the TCR beta CDR3 regions, with RNA transcripts as the source material. The authors performed first-round RT-PCR with HTBI primers and then a second-round multiplex PCR. One entry per CDR3 protein results from TCRdb running MiXCR on the multiplex PCR reads. The sample contains roughly 700,000 distinct CDR3 sequences, approximately 40% of which appear only once. Material for sequencing was peripheral blood. These receptors were obtained from an adult man with Graves' ophthalmopathy.

The genes are TRBV25-1 and TRBJ1-2, with TRBD1 as a possible D gene (6 bases). V lost 6 bases and J 8 bases, leaving 25 bases between the germline ends. CDR3 length equals 16 residues. Germline CDR1 MGHDK, CDR2 SYGVNS. DNA for the CDR3: TGTGCCAGCAGCGTTGAAGTTCTCGCGGGACACTTCGGCTACACCTTC. Its translation is CASSVEVLAGHFGYTF.

This clonotype was recorded many times. This chain links TRBV11-2 with TRBJ2-7, with TRBD1 matching over 8 bases. V lost 3 bases to trimming and J lost 0 bases; unmatched junction nucleotides: 1. CDR1 is SGHAT and CDR2 is FQNNGV in the germline V gene. This CDR3 has 14 residues. CDR3 sequence: CASSFTGGSYEQYF. CDR3 sequence (DNA): TGTGCCAGCAGCTTCACAGGGGGCTCCTACGAGCAGTACTTC.

Note on this clonotype: A single base separates this from a much larger clone, so it may be a read error. This chain links TRBV7-2 with TRBJ2-5; D is perhaps TRBD1 (6 bases). This CDR3 has 16 residues. Germline V gene data show CDR1 as SGHTA and CDR2 as FQGNSA. The ends were cut back, 5 bases at V and 2 bases at J, with 18 bases in the middle. The CDR3 loop reads CASSPSRGQGQETQYF. For the CDR3, the DNA is TGTGCCAGCAGCCCGTCCCGAGGCCAGGGGCAAGAGACCCAGTACTTC.

The chain is built from TRBV25-1 and TRBJ2-5; no firm D call. Between the trimmed V and J ends, which lost 5 bases and 2 bases, there was a span of 15 bases. This CDR3 has 15 residues. Germline assignment: CDR1 MGHDK and CDR2 SYGVNS. The CDR3 DNA follows: TGTGCCAGCAGTTTCGGATACGTGCCACAAGAGACCCAGTACTTC. This translates into CASSFGYVPQETQYF.

This clonotype was seen a handful of times. The junction differs from germline at one of its ends, possibly a read error. The chain uses TRBV10-3 and TRBJ2-5, with D unresolved. The V gene's germline CDR1 is ENHRY and CDR2 SYGVKD. The CDR3 extends over 14 amino acids. The CDR3 here is CASSYLQIQETQYF. CDR3 DNA sequence: TGTGCCAGCAGTTACTTACAGATCCAAGAGACCCAGTACTTC.

The chain couples TRBV20-1 to TRBJ2-7, with D tentatively TRBD1 (6 bases). The ends were cut back, 3 bases at V and 2 bases at J, with 20 bases in the middle. Germline loops: CDR1 DFQATT, CDR2 SNEGSKA (reference sequence). This CDR3 is built from 16 residues. The CDR3 nucleotides read TGCAGTGCTAGGCGAAACTTCGGGACAACGACCTACGAGCAGTACTTC. Protein: CSARRNFGTTTYEQYF.